This is a list of T cell receptor beta chains from one sample in a study of T cells in Graves' hyperthyroidism and ophthalmopathy. TCRdb used MiXCR to reprocess the multiplex PCR reads, holding one entry per CDR3 protein. The table has around 620,000 distinct CDR3 sequences, roughly 15% seen once; the top ten hold 3.8%. The specimen was blood. All receptors derive from a woman aged 30 to 39 with Graves' hyperthyroidism. The CDR3 runs from the conserved cysteine through the conserved F or W. Fields, in order: CDR3 length, D gene, V gene, J gene, clone size, CDR3 DNA, CDR3 protein. A D gene is named only where the DNA matches it firmly. Some rows mark clone size as missing; the rest say once, few, many or name a class of expanded clone.

CDR3 length: 14
D gene: NA
V gene: TRBV4-2
J gene: TRBJ1-1
clone size: NA
CDR3 DNA: TGTGCCAGCAGCCAAGCAGGACAGTACACTGAAGCTTTCTTT
CDR3 protein: CASSQAGQYTEAFF

CDR3 length: 13
D gene: NA
V gene: TRBV28
J gene: TRBJ2-3
clone size: many
CDR3 DNA: TGTGCCAGCAGTCCCTCCGGGGGAGATACGCAGTATTTT
CDR3 protein: CASSPSGGDTQYF

CDR3 length: 18
D gene: TRBD2
V gene: TRBV6-2/TRBV6-3
J gene: TRBJ2-3
clone size: NA
CDR3 DNA: TGTGCCAGCAGTCCAATTAACCTCGCTGGACTAGCGGGAGATACGCAGTATTTT
CDR3 protein: CASSPINLAGLAGDTQYF

CDR3 length: 14
D gene: NA
V gene: TRBV5-1
J gene: TRBJ1-6
clone size: few
CDR3 DNA: TGCGCCAGCAGCCCGTCGAATTTGGCGGGGTCCCTCCACTTT
CDR3 protein: CASSPSNLAGSLHF

CDR3 length: 13
D gene: NA
V gene: TRBV28
J gene: TRBJ1-1
clone size: many
CDR3 DNA: TGTGCCAGCAGCCCCCCCCATAGGAACCAAGCTTTCTTT
CDR3 protein: CASSPPHRNQAFF

CDR3 length: 13
D gene: TRBD1
V gene: TRBV6-1
J gene: TRBJ1-2
clone size: many
CDR3 DNA: TGTGCCAGCAGTCGGGACAGGCTCTATGGCTACACCTTC
CDR3 protein: CASSRDRLYGYTF

CDR3 length: 12
D gene: NA
V gene: TRBV6-1
J gene: TRBJ1-2
clone size: NA
CDR3 DNA: TGTGCCAGCAGTGGCGAAGGTTATGGCTACACCTTC
CDR3 protein: CASSGEGYGYTF

CDR3 length: 15
D gene: TRBD1
V gene: TRBV28
J gene: TRBJ1-3
clone size: few
CDR3 DNA: TGTGCCAGCAGACCCGACAGGGGCTCTGGAAACACCATATATTTT
CDR3 protein: CASRPDRGSGNTIYF

CDR3 length: 14
D gene: NA
V gene: TRBV5-1
J gene: TRBJ2-5
clone size: NA
CDR3 DNA: TGCGCCAGCAGCTTGGGAAATATTCAAGAGACCCAGTACTTC
CDR3 protein: CASSLGNIQETQYF

CDR3 length: 13
D gene: NA
V gene: TRBV11-2
J gene: TRBJ1-5
clone size: NA
CDR3 DNA: TGTGCCAGCAGCTTAGTTTGGAATCAGCCCCAGCATTTT
CDR3 protein: CASSLVWNQPQHF

CDR3 length: 12
D gene: TRBD1
V gene: TRBV29-1
J gene: TRBJ2-1
clone size: NA
CDR3 DNA: TGCAGCGTCGACAGGGCGGCCAATGAGCAGTTCTTC
CDR3 protein: CSVDRAANEQFF

CDR3 length: 15
D gene: NA
V gene: TRBV5-5
J gene: TRBJ2-3
clone size: many
CDR3 DNA: TGTGCCAGCAGCGGATGGACAGCGGCCACAGATACGCAGTATTTT
CDR3 protein: CASSGWTAATDTQYF

CDR3 length: 13
D gene: NA
V gene: TRBV12-3/TRBV12-4
J gene: TRBJ2-1
clone size: many
CDR3 DNA: TGTGCCAGCAACCGGGACCACAACAATGAGCAGTTCTTC
CDR3 protein: CASNRDHNNEQFF

CDR3 length: 15
D gene: NA
V gene: TRBV28
J gene: TRBJ1-5
clone size: NA
CDR3 DNA: TGTGCCAGCAACCTCATCGGCTATAGCAATCAGTCCCAGCATTTT
CDR3 protein: CASNLIGYSNQSQHF

CDR3 length: 15
D gene: NA
V gene: TRBV3-1
J gene: TRBJ2-5
clone size: many
CDR3 DNA: TGTGCCAGCAGCCAAGACCCGGGCTACCAAGAGACCCAGTACTTC
CDR3 protein: CASSQDPGYQETQYF

CDR3 length: 15
D gene: TRBD1
V gene: TRBV2
J gene: TRBJ2-2
clone size: many
CDR3 DNA: TGTGCCAGCAGTAGACAGGGGGTGCTTACCGGGGAGCTGTTTTTT
CDR3 protein: CASSRQGVLTGELFF